The T cell receptor beta chain under discussion was sequenced for a study of blood T cells in healthy people across ages. About the study: Per two T cells, about one barcoded beta molecule was captured through template switching.

A sample-barcoded 5' primer and a J-beta primer mix were used in a second PCR of roughly 7 to 12 cycles. TCRdb fed the 5' RACE reads into MiXCR, producing one record per CDR3 protein. Here the sample spans about 1.4 million distinct CDR3 sequences, approximately 63% being singletons. Healthy Caucasians from Russia aged roughly 6 to 100 served as donors. Input material: blood. The clonotype was recovered from a man aged 18 to 30 in good health.

The CDR3 nucleotides read TGTGCCAGCAGCTCTTACCAGAGGGGGACTAGCGGGAGGGATCGGACGCAGTATTTT. This sequence encodes CASSSYQRGTSGRDRTQYF. This chain joins TRBV13 and TRBJ2-3, with 16 bases that match TRBD2. The CDR3 is made up of 19 amino acids. Trimming cost V 4 bases and J 9 bases; bases outside gene matches: 16. Germline V gene sequence: CDR1 PRHDT, CDR2 FYEKMQ (reference sequence). Full variable domain (remainder filled in from reference TRBV13 and TRBJ2-3): AAGVIQSPRHLIKEKRETATLKCYPIPRHDTVYWYQQGPGQDPQFLISFYEKMQSDKGSIPDRFSAQQFSDYHSELNMSSLELGDSALYFCASSSYQRGTSGRDRTQYFGPGTRLTVL.